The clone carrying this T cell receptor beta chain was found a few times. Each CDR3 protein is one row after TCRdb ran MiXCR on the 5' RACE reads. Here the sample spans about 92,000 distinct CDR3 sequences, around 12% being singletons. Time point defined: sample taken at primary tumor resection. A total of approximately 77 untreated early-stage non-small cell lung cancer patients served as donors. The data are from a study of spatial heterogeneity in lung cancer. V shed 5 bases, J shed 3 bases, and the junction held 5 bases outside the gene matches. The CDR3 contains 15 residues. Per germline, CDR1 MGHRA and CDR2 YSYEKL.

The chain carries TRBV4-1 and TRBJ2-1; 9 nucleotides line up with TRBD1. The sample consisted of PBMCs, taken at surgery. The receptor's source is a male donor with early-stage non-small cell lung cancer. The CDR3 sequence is CASSSTDRGYNEQFF. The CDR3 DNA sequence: TGCGCCAGCAGCTCGACGGACAGGGGCTACAATGAGCAGTTCTTC.